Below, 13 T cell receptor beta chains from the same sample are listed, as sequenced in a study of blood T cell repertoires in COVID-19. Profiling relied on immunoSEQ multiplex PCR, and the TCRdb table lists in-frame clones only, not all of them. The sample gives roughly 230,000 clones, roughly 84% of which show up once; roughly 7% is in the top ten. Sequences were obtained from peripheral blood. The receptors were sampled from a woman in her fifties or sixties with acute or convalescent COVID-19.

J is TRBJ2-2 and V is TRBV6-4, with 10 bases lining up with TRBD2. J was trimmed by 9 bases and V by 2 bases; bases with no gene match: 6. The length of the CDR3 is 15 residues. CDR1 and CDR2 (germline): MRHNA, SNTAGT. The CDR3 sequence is CASSDVTSGHRELFF. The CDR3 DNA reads TGTGCCAGCAGTGACGTGACTAGCGGGCACAGGGAGCTGTTTTTT.

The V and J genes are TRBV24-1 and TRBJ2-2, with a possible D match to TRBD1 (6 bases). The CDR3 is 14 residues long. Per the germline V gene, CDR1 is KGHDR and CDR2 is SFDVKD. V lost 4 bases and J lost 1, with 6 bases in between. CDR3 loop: CATSEQGNTGELFF. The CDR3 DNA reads TGTGCCACCAGTGAACAGGGGAACACCGGGGAGCTGTTTTTT.

The CDR3 region is CASSRGRNQPQHF. The CDR3 DNA reads TGTGCCAGCAGCCGAGGGAGGAATCAGCCCCAGCATTTT. The rearrangement joins TRBV3-1 (or the pseudogene TRBV3-2) to TRBJ1-5, with D unresolved. The CDR3 totals 13 residues. Trimming cost V 4 bases and J 4 bases, with 8 bases left between them. Germline CDR1 and CDR2: LGHDT and YNNKEL (reference sequence).

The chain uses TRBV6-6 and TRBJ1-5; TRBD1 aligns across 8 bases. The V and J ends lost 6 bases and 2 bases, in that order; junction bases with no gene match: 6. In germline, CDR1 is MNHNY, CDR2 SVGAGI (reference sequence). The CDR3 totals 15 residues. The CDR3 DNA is TGTGCCAGCAGGGACAGGGCGTTGCGCAATCAGCCCCAGCATTTT. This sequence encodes CASRDRALRNQPQHF.

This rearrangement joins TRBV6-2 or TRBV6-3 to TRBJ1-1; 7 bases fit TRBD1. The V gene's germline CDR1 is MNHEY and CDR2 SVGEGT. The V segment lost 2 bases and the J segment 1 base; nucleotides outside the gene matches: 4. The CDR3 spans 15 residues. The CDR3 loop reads CASSYLGQPNTEAFF. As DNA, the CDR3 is TGTGCCAGCAGTTACCTGGGACAGCCGAACACTGAAGCTTTCTTT.

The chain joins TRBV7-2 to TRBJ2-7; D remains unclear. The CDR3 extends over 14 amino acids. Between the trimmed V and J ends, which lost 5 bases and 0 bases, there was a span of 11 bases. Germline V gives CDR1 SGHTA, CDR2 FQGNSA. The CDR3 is CASSPRGDSYEQYF. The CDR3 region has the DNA TGTGCCAGCAGCCCCCGCGGTGACTCCTACGAGCAGTACTTC.

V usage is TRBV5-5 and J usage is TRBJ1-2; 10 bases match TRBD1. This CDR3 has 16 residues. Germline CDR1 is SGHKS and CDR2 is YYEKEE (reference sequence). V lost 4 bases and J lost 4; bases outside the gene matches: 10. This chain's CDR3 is CASSPRGQGVSYGYTF. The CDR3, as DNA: TGTGCCAGCAGCCCTAGAGGACAGGGGGTGTCCTATGGCTACACCTTC.

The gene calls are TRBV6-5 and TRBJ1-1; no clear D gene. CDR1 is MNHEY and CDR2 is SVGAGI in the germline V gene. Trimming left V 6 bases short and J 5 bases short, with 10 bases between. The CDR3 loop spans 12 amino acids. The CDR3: CASSIEGTEAFF. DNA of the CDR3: TGTGCCAGCAGCATCGAGGGAACTGAAGCTTTCTTT.

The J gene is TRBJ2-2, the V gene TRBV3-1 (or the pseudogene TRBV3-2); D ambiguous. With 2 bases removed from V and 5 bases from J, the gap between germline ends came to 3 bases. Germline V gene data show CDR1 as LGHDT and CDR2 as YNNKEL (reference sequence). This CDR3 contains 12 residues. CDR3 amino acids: CASSQSTGELFF. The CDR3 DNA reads TGTGCCAGCAGCCAATCTACCGGGGAGCTGTTTTTT.

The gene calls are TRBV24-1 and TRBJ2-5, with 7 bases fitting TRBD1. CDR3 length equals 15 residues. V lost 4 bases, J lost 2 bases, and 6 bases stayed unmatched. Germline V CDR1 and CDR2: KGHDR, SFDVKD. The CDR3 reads CATSDQGTVQETQYF. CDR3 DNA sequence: TGTGCCACCAGTGACCAGGGGACAGTACAAGAGACCCAGTACTTC.

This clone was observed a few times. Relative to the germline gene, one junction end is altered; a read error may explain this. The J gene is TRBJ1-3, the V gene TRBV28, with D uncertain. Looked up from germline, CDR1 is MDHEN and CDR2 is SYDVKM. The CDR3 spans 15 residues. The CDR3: CASILSRTSGNTIYF. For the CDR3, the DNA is TGTGCCAGCATTTTAAGTAGGACTTCTGGAAACACCATATATTTT.

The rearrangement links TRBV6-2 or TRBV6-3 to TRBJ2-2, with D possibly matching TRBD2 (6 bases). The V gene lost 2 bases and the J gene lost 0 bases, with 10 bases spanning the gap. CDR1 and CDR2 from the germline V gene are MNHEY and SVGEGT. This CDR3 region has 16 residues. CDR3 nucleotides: TGTGCCAGCAGTTACGGGGCGGGAACGAACACCGGGGAGCTGTTTTTT. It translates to CASSYGAGTNTGELFF.

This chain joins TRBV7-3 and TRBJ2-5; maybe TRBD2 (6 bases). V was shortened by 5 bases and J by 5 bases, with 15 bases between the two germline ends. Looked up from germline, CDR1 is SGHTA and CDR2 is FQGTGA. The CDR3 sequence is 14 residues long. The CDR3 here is CASSRGPAGETQYF. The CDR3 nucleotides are TGTGCCAGCAGCCGGGGACCGGCGGGGGAGACCCAGTACTTC. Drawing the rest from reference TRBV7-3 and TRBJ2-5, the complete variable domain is GAGVSQTPSNKVTEKGKYVELRCDPISGHTALYWYRQSLGQGPEFLIYFQGTGAADDSGLPNDRFFAVRPEGSVSTLKIQRTERGDSAVYLCASSRGPAGETQYFGPGTRLLVL.